This T cell receptor beta chain was found in a study of T cells in Graves' hyperthyroidism and ophthalmopathy. Trimming at V came to 6 bases and at J to 5 bases, leaving 7 bases not matched to a gene. Germline assignment: CDR1 DFQATT and CDR2 SNEGSKA (reference sequence). This CDR3 is 13 amino acids long. Diagnostic decisions used clinical symptoms, serum thyroxine and TRAb, thyroid ultrasound and orbital computed tomography. Using 10 ml of fresh peripheral blood, PBMCs were prepared. To note about this clonotype: Its antigen is unknown.

Study results and caveats: Blood shared most expanded thyroid clonotypes above 0.001.

The CDR3 regions of TCR beta were amplified from RNA transcripts. With the HTBI primer set, the TCR CDR3 went through a first round of RT-PCR. TCRdb re-called the multiplex PCR reads through MiXCR, storing one row per CDR3 protein. The sample has roughly 300,000 distinct CDR3 sequences, 18% seen once. The chain couples TRBV20-1 to TRBJ1-5, with 7 bases that match TRBD1. The source is a woman in her fifties or sixties with Graves' hyperthyroidism. The sequencing sample was made of blood. The CDR3 region has the DNA TGCAGTGCCACCGGACAGGCAGATCAGCCCCAGCATTTT. This translates into CSATGQADQPQHF.